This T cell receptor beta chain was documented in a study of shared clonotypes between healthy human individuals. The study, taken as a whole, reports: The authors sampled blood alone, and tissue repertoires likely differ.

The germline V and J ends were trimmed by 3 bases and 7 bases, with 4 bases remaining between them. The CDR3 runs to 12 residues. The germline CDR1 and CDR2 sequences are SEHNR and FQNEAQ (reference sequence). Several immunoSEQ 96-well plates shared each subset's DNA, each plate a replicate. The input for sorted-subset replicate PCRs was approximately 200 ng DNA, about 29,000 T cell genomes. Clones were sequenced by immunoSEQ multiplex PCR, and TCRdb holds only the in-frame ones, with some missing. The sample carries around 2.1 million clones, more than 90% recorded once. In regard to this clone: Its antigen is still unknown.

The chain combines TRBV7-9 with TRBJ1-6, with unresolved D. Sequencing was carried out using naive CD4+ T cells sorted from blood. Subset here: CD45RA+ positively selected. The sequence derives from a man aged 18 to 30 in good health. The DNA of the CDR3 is TGTGCCAGCAGCTTCGCGAATTCACCCCTCCACTTT. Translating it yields CASSFANSPLHF.